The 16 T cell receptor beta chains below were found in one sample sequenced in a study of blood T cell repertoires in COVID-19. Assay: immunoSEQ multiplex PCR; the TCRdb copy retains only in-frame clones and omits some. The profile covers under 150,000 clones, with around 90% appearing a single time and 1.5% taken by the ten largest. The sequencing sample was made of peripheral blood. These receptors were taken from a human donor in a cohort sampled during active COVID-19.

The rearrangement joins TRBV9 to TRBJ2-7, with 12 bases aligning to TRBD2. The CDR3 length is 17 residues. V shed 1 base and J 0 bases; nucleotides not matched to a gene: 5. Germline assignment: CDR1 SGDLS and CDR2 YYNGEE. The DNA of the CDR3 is TGTGCCAGCAGCGTACTAGCGGGGGGGCCGGGCTCCTACGAGCAGTACTTC. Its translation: CASSVLAGGPGSYEQYF. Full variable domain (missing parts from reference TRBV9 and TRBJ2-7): DSGVTQTPKHLITATGQRVTLRCSPRSGDLSVYWYQQSLDQGLQFLIQYYNGEERAKGNILERFSAQQFPDLHSELNLSSLELGDSALYFCASSVLAGGPGSYEQYFGPGTRLTVT.

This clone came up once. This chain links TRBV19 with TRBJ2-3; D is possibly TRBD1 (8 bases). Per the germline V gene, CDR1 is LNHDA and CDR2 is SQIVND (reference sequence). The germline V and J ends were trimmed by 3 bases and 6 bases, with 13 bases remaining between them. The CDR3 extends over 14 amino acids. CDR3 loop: CASSIGQGGDTQYF. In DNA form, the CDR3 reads TGTGCCAGTAGTATTGGACAGGGAGGGGATACGCAGTATTTT.

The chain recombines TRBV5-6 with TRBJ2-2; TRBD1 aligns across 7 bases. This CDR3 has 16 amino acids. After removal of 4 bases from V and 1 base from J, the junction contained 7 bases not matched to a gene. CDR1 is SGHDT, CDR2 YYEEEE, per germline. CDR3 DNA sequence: TGTGCCAGCAGCCCTGACAGGGCCTTGAACACCGGGGAGCTGTTTTTT. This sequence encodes CASSPDRALNTGELFF.

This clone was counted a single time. The CDR3 spells CATSRDRASGSNEQFF. The CDR3 region has the DNA TGTGCCACCAGCAGAGATAGGGCTAGCGGGAGTAATGAGCAGTTCTTC. The chain joins TRBV15 to TRBJ2-1, with 10 positions matching TRBD2. The germline V gene encodes CDR1 LNHNV and CDR2 YYDKDF (reference sequence). The CDR3 length is 16 residues. The V and J ends lost 0 bases and 7 bases, in that order; junction bases with no gene match: 6.

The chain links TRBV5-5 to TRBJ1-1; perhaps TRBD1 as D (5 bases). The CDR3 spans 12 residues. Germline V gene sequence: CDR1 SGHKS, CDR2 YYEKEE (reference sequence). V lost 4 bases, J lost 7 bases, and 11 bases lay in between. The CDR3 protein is CASSQTDLEAFF. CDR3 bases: TGTGCCAGCAGCCAGACAGACCTTGAAGCTTTCTTT.

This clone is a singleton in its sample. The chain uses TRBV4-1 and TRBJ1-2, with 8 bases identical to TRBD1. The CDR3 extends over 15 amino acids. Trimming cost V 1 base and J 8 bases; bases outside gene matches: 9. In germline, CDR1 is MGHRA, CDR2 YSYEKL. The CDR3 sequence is CASSQVDQGAYGYTF. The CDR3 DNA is TGCGCCAGCAGCCAAGTCGATCAGGGGGCGTACGGCTACACCTTC.

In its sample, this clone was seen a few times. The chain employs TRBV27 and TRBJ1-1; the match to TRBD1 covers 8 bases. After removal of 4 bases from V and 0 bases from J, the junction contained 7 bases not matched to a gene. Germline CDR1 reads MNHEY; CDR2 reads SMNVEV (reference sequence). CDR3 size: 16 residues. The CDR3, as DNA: TGTGCCAGCAGTTCTTACAGGGGGAGGATGAACACTGAAGCTTTCTTT. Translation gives CASSSYRGRMNTEAFF.

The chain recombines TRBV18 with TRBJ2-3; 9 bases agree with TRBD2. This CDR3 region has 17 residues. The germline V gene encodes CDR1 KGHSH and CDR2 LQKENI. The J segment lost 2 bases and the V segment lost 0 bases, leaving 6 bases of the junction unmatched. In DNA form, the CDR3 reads TGTGCCAGCTCACCACCGTCGCGGGAGGGCCCCACAGATACGCAGTATTTT. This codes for CASSPPSREGPTDTQYF.

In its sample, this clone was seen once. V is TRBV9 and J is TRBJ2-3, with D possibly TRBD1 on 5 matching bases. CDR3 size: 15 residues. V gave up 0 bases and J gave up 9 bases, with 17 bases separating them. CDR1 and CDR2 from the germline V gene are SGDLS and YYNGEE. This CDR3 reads CASSVGGIGAVTQYF. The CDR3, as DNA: TGTGCCAGCAGCGTAGGGGGTATTGGGGCAGTGACGCAGTATTTT.

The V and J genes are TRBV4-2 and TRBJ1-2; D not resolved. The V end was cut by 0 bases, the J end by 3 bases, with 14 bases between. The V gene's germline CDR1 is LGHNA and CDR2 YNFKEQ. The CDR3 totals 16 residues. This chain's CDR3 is CASSQDLGSLDYGYTF. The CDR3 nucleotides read TGTGCCAGCAGCCAAGATCTTGGGAGTTTGGACTATGGCTACACCTTC.

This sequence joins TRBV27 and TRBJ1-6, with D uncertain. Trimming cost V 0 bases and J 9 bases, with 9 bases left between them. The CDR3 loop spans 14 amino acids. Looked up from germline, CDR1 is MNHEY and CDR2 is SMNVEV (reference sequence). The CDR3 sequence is CASSLSRVGSPLHF. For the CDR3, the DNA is TGTGCCAGCAGTTTATCCCGGGTTGGTTCACCCCTCCACTTT.

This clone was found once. The CDR3 region is CASSKEGDSTDTQYF. The CDR3 nucleotides read TGTGCCAGCAGCAAGGAGGGAGATAGCACAGATACGCAGTATTTT. The genes are TRBV21-1 and TRBJ2-3; the D segment call TRBD2 is taken from the table without a DNA check. TRBV21-1 is listed as a pseudogene. The length of the CDR3 is 15 residues.

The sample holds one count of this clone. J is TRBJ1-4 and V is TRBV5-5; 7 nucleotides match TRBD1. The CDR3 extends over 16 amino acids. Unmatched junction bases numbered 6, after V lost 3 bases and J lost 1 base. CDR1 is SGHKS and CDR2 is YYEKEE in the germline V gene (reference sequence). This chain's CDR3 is CASSWGTALTNEKLFF. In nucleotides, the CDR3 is TGTGCCAGCAGCTGGGGGACAGCCTTAACTAATGAAAAACTGTTTTTT.

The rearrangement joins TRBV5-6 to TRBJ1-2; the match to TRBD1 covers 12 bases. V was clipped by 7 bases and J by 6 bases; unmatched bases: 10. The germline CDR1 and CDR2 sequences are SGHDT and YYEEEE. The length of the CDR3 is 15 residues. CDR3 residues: CASLLRDRGRNGYTF. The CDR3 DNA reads TGTGCCAGCCTCCTCCGGGACAGGGGGCGAAATGGCTACACCTTC.

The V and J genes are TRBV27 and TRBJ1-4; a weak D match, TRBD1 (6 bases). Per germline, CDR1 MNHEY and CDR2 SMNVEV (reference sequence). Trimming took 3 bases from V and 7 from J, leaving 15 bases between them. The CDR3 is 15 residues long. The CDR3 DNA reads TGTGCCAGCAGTTTGGGAGGGGGGGCGCGTGAAAAACTGTTTTTT. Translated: CASSLGGGAREKLFF.

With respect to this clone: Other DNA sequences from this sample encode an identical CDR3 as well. The DNA of the CDR3 is TGTGCCAGCAGCTTGGGGGCAGAGAACACTGAAGCTTTCTTT. Protein: CASSLGAENTEAFF. The chain has TRBV5-6 and TRBJ1-1; D call uncertain. V shed 0 bases and J shed 1 base, with 7 bases lying between them. CDR3 length: 14 residues. Germline V gene data show CDR1 as SGHDT and CDR2 as YYEEEE.